The sequence of this T cell receptor (beta chain) was determined in a study of cytomegalovirus exposure and HLA in healthy donors. This CDR3 region has 15 residues. V shed 5 bases and J 6 bases; nucleotides not matched to a gene: 10. CDR1 and CDR2 from the germline V gene are SEHNR and FQNEAQ (reference sequence). While the first cohort had 700 or so subjects, the donors belonged to the separate validation cohort of over a hundred subjects. Study-level findings and limits: Subsequent analysis of the 100 to 150 validation repertoires found a tendency for first-cohort TCR clusters to co-occur.

Repertoires were generated with immunoSEQ multiplex PCR, while TCRdb's copy carries only in-frame clones and drops some. The sample includes approximately 160,000 clones, roughly nine tenths of them seen just once. Details on this clone: The target antigen is unknown.

Sequencing was done on a sample of PBMCs. The sequence came from a woman between 18 and 29 years old in good health and CMV-seropositive. The V and J genes are TRBV7-9 and TRBJ1-1; TRBD1 matches at 9 bases. The CDR3 reads CASSPMDGTGPEAFF. CDR3 DNA sequence: TGTGCCAGCAGCCCGATGGATGGGACAGGGCCTGAAGCTTTCTTT.